This TCR beta chain is drawn from a study of T cells in Graves' hyperthyroidism and ophthalmopathy. Amplified TCR beta CDR3 regions came from RNA transcripts. HTBI primers were the set used in a first-round RT-PCR of the TCR CDR3. TCRdb recomputed calls from the multiplex PCR reads with MiXCR, one row per CDR3 protein. The sample carries roughly 200,000 distinct CDR3 sequences, roughly 18% recorded once. Study-level findings and limits: The model anticipated ophthalmopathy a median about six months pre-onset.

V dropped 4 bases and J dropped 0; count of bases not matched to a gene: 5. The CDR3 length is 15 residues. Germline CDR1 is KGHSH and CDR2 is LQKENI. This clonotype was seen many times. The antigen is undetermined. The chain recombines TRBV18 with TRBJ1-1; TRBD1 agrees at 7 bases. The sequence was collected from a man aged 35-49 years with Graves' hyperthyroidism. Source material: blood. This CDR3 reads CASSRRQGLNTEAFF. The DNA for the CDR3 is TGTGCCAGCTCACGGAGACAGGGCTTGAACACTGAAGCTTTCTTT.